This TCR beta chain was profiled in a study of cytomegalovirus exposure and HLA in healthy donors (TCRdb year 2017). Looking at the study overall: According to an earlier analysis of around 600 of the donors, 150 million to 200 million T cells yielded some 120 million unique TCR beta sequences and about 300 Gb of sequence data. Rather than drawing on any new phenotypic data, the later analysis identified candidate immune exposures from TCR beta sequences and the way those sequences occurred across donors. About 280 gigabases of sequencing data and tens of millions of unique TCR sequences made up an early release that covered 640 HLA-typed donors. Every repertoire in the discovery cohort had been generated on one and the same sequencing platform. Of the roughly 400 genotyped donors, about 80% fell in the genetic ancestry cluster associated with self-reported Caucasian donors. Class I and class II HLA loci were covered by the typing at four-digit resolution. The study used immunosequencing to profile the T cell repertoires of 600 to 850 subjects and linked those repertoires to cytomegalovirus serostatus. In a later genetic analysis, genome-wide SNP genotypes for about three fifths of the 666 donors were used, and that subset was treated as a discovery cohort. Roughly five DR-DQ haplotypes were treated as single units for association and clustering because of strong linkage in the cohort. Besides the first cohort of 666 subjects, a separate validation cohort made up of 120 or so different subjects was used. To decide whether each TCR beta V gene segment behaved as functional or pseudogenic, an earlier analysis of some 600 of the donors relied on high-throughput TCR beta sequencing. Among a few hundred genotyped donors of the cohort, an average of 235,054 unique TCR beta nucleotide sequences were sequenced per donor, about a sixth of them non-productive. Alongside the repertoire data, information on donor age, sex, ethnicity and CMV serostatus was compiled. The aim of the study was to test whether cataloging public T cell receptors could identify signatures of past pathogen exposure. In a later analysis, previously published TCR beta repertoires from 666 donors were re-analyzed and high-resolution HLA genotyping was added so that TCR occurrence patterns could be studied. High-throughput TCR immunosequencing, statistical association of individual TCRs with disease status, and machine learning were combined to predict cytomegalovirus infection status. Typing coverage differed by locus: A, B, C, DRB1 and DQB1 were typed in roughly 620-640 donors, DQA1 in about 500, DPA1 in around 610, and DPB1 in approximately 450.

Comment on this clone: No antigen is known for it. No much larger clone exists at a distance of one base, and base qualities are not known.

Study-wide conclusions, independent of this receptor: A later analysis found that most CMV-associated TCR beta chains appeared HLA-restricted, with HLA associations seemingly driven largely by CMV exposure. A total of fewer than 200 TCR beta chains were listed by the study as associated with cytomegalovirus. In a later genetic analysis, a missense DCLRE1C variant was associated with V-gene and J-gene trimming of TCR beta chains, and the association was replicated in an independent cohort. This cohort had only TCR beta chains sequenced, and the lack of alpha or paired-chain data limited which features could be detected. In vitro tests confirmed that three of the cytomegalovirus-associated TCR beta chains recognize cytomegalovirus antigens. HLA typing was unavailable for some donors at each locus, so association tests used only the typed subset. When HLA alleles, especially DR and DQ, strongly co-occurred, attributing TCR associations to individual alleles was difficult. The authors suggested that the approach could potentially be generalized to other disease states and immunological phenotypes. Presence/absence analyses assumed roughly uniform sequencing depth across donors, an assumption that may not hold. Immune exposure information for the cohort was limited to CMV serostatus. In an earlier analysis of about 600 of the donors, most TCR beta V segments appeared in productive rearrangements about 87% or about 30% of the time, broadly matching IMGT annotations. In a later analysis, the rate of TCR association differed among HLA loci, with DRB1 alleles having the most associated TCRs and HLA-C alleles having the fewest. Compared with the roughly 720-donor mean, donors in an Asian-associated ancestry cluster had fewer N-insertions in productive TCRs, according to a later genetic analysis. A further reported finding was that TCR beta sequences accurately predicted the HLA-A and HLA-B alleles for most subjects in the first cohort. Across donors, most TCR sequences were observed very rarely, whereas some public TCRs were present in many individuals. Linkage disequilibrium might explain the correlated functional status among segregating V segments, but an unknown experimental factor could not be excluded. A later analysis found that HLA-associated TCR beta chains were more clonally expanded and had lower generation probabilities than equally common non-associated chains. Cytomegalovirus status was reported to be diagnosed by the classifier with high specificity and sensitivity in both the original and validation cohorts. Because counts were too low, 15 to 20 rarely observed V segments, including chromosome 9 orphons, were left out of the earlier analysis of over 550 of the donors. In a later analysis, several top co-occurrence clusters were reported to appear linked to parvovirus B19, influenza, CMV and Epstein-Barr virus. A later analysis associated 16,951 TCR beta sequences with specific HLA alleles at a false discovery rate of 0.05. A cluster of highly shared sequence variants was judged likely to be a technical artifact of the sequencing pipeline.

In total, approximately 700 healthy bone marrow donors made up the cohort. At the time of sampling, every cohort member was nominally healthy, though immune exposures that went unrecorded were likely present. The donor was CMV seronegative and belonged to the group of under 400 seronegative cohort members. Each donor provided a peripheral blood sample, and peripheral blood mononuclear cells were used for TCR beta sequencing. Genomic DNA extraction from the blood cell samples was performed with the Qiagen DNeasy Blood Extraction Kit. The library was prepared using the immunoSEQ multiplex PCR assay. A mixture of 60 forward primers for TCR Vbeta segments and 13 reverse primers for TCR Jbeta segments was used in the multiplex PCR. The CDR3 region of rearranged TCR beta genes was amplified from genomic DNA by a multiplex PCR assay. Amplified TCR beta libraries were sequenced as 87-base-pair reads on the Illumina HiSeq System. As for the authors' bioinformatics: Across the roughly 670 repertoires, a later analysis counted some 80 million unique TCR beta chains, around 11 million of which were shared by at least two donors. A nearest-neighbor algorithm error-corrected the raw reads and collapsed the reads into unique sequences, merging closely related sequences to remove PCR and sequencing errors. To assign V, D and J gene segments, CDR3 sequences were aligned to IMGT reference sequences. For a sequence to be retained, a match of at least six nucleotides to both a V gene segment and a J gene segment was required. Rearrangements were classified as productive when the CDR3 lacked stop codons and remained in frame with V and J, and all other rearrangements were classified as non-productive. Following IMGT convention, CDR3 was defined as the stretch from the second conserved V-encoded cysteine to the conserved J-encoded phenylalanine. In an earlier analysis of around 540 of the donors, sequences lacking an unambiguous match to a single V gene segment were excluded. In an earlier analysis of some 590 of the donors, a V segment was called functional when productive rearrangements were above 56.7%, and segregating when the standard deviation between donors exceeded 5%. A statistical classification framework was built to diagnose cytomegalovirus status from the catalog of TCR beta chain sequences. A later analysis assigned V and J genes by comparing TCR nucleotide sequences with IMGT/GENE-DB human TR gene sequences. The TCRdist pipeline was used in a later analysis to assign CDR3 sequences and most-parsimonious VDJ recombination scenarios. In a later analysis, every TCR beta chain was defined by the combination of its CDR3 amino acid sequence and its V-gene family, and reads without a unique V-gene family were dropped. To address suspected cross-contamination and a sequencing artifact, a later analysis removed 450 to 700 highly shared, low-generation-probability nucleotide sequences. In a later analysis, a clonal expansion index was calculated for each public chain from normalized within-repertoire ranks of inferred template counts. In a later analysis, generation probabilities were computed with a VDJ recombination model fitted to out-of-frame rearrangements, and the resulting probabilities were checked against IGoR. In a later analysis, hypergeometric tests were used to score TCR-TCR, TCR-HLA and TCR-CMV co-occurrence, with a repertoire-size bias correction applied to TCR pairs. In a later analysis, false discovery rates were estimated by permuting HLA or CMV assignments 20 times. In a later analysis, co-occurring TCRs were grouped using DBSCAN, with TCRdist sequence similarity added in when clustering inside HLA-allele-positive subsets. Repertoires with fewer than 30,000 or more than 120,000 public chains, plus five repertoires with anomalous nucleotide sharing, were excluded from co-occurrence clustering. What TCRdb holds here is the immuneACCESS table cut down to in-frame rearrangements. Part of the clones is not present; checked against another copy, under half of the missing clones reflect an unresolved V gene, and the others are unexplained. D and trimming were read from the DNA, whereas the V and J calls and clone size are those reported in that table. In all, the sample holds some 100,000 clones, and about 86% of those were seen once. The ten largest clones take up roughly 2% of the sample.

Sequences were obtained from PBMCs. This receptor was obtained from a woman aged 25 to 39 in good health and CMV-seronegative.

CDR3 sequence: CAIREQRLAGGEQFF. The bases are TGTGCCATCAGGGAGCAAAGACTAGCGGGAGGGGAGCAGTTCTTC. This chain joins TRBV10-3 to TRBJ2-1, and 14 junction bases match TRBD2. The CDR3 holds 15 amino acids from the cysteine to the phenylalanine. Only the CDR3 part of the read is kept: 45 bases, read in frame from the first base. Trimming takes 6 bases off V and 10 bases off J; junction bases not matched to a gene: 8. The germline V gene supplies CDR1 ENHRY and CDR2 SYGVKD.